Sequencing of this T cell receptor beta chain was carried out in a study of OX40 agonist ivuxolimab in advanced cancers. The assay was immunoSEQ multiplex PCR, and TCRdb's table has in-frame clones only and misses some. Of tens of thousands of clones listed, about nine tenths are singletons. Study-wide results and caveats: Partial responders dosed at 0.1-3.0 mg/kg displayed clonal expansion ranking among the lowest.

On this clone: Its cognate antigen is unknown.

V lost 5 bases and J 0 bases, leaving 13 bases between the germline ends. This CDR3 has 15 amino acids. Germline loops: CDR1 MDHEN, CDR2 SYDVKM. The source is an adult with an advanced solid tumor such as melanoma, head and neck, liver or kidney cancer. The chain recombines TRBV28 with TRBJ2-5; D is possibly TRBD1 (6 bases). The material was CD4+ or CD8+ T cells sorted from blood, obtained in a trial of the OX40 agonist ivuxolimab. The DNA of the CDR3 is TGTGCCAGCAGTCGCAGGGGTTTGTACCAAGAGACCCAGTACTTC. Translating it yields CASSRRGLYQETQYF.